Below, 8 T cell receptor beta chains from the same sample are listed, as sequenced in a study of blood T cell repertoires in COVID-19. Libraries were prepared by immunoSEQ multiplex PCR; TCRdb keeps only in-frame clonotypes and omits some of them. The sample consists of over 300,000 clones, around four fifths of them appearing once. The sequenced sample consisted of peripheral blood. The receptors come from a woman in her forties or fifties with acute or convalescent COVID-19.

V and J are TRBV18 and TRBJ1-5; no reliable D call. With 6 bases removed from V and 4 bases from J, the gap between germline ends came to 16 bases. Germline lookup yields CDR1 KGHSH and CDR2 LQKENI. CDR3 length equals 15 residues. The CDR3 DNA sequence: TGTGCCAGCTCTCAAGACTTGTCGGGGAATCAGCCCCAGCATTTT. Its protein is CASSQDLSGNQPQHF.

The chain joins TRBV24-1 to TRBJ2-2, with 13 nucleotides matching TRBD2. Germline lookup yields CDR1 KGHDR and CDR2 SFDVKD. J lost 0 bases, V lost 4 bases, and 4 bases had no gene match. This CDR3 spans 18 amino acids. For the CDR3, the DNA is TGTGCCACCAGTGAGTCCGGGACTAGCGGGGCGAACACCGGGGAGCTGTTTTTT. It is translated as CATSESGTSGANTGELFF.

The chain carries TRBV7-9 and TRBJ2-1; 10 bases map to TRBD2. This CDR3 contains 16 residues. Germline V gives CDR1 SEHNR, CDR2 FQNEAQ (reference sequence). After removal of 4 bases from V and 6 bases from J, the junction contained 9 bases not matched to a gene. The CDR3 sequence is CASSSRAGGPINEQFF. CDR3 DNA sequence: TGTGCCAGCAGCTCCCGAGCGGGAGGGCCAATCAATGAGCAGTTCTTC. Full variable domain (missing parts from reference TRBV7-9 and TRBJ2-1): DTGVSQNPRHKITKRGQNVTFRCDPISEHNRLYWYRQTLGQGPEFLTYFQNEAQLEKSRLLSDRFSAERPKGSFSTLEIQRTEQGDSAMYLCASSSRAGGPINEQFFGPGTRLTVL.

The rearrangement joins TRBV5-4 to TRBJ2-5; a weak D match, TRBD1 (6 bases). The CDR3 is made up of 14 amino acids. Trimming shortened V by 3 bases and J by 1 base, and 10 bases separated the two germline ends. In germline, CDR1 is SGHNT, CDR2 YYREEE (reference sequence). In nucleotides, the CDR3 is TGTGCCAGCAGCTCCGGACAGCCCCAAGAGACCCAGTACTTC. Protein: CASSSGQPQETQYF.

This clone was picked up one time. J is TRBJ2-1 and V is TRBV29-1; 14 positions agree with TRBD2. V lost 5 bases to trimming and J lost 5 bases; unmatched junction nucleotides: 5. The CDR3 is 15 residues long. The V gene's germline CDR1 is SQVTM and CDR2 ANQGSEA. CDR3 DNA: TGCAGCGTTCAGAGACTAGCGGGAGGGAACAATGAGCAGTTCTTC. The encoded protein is CSVQRLAGGNNEQFF.

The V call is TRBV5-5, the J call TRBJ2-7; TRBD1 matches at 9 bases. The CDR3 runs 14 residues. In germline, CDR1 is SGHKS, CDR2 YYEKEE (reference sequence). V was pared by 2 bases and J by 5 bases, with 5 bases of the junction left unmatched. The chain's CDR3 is CASSLEDRGDEQYV. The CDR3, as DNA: TGTGCCAGCAGCTTAGAGGACAGGGGCGACGAGCAGTACGTC.

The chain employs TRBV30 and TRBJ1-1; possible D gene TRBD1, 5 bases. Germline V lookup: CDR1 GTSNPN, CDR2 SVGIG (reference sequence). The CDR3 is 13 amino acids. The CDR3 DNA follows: TGTGCTCGAGACGGGGGTGGAGGAACTGAAGCTTTCTTT. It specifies CARDGGGGTEAFF.

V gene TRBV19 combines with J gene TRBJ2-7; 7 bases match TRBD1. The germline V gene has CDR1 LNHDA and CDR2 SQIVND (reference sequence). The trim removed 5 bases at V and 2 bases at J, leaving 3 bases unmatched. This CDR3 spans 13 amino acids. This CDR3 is CASSRQGTYEQYF. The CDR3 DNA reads TGTGCCAGTAGTCGACAGGGAACCTACGAGCAGTACTTC.